This T cell receptor (beta chain) came from a study of blood T cells in healthy people across ages. This clonotype was seen just once. CDR3 size: 15 residues. Germline V gene lookup returns CDR1 MGHDK and CDR2 SYGVNS. The V gene end was trimmed by 3 bases and the J gene end by 7 bases; junction bases not matched to a gene: 10. Investigators took approximately 10 milliliters of peripheral blood from every donor. A sample-barcoded 5' primer and a J-beta primer mix were used in a second PCR of roughly 6 to 12 cycles. TCRdb redid the calling of the 5' RACE reads with MiXCR, one entry per CDR3 protein. The table includes about 680,000 distinct CDR3 sequences, approximately 49% detected once.

The rearrangement joins TRBV25-1 to TRBJ2-7, with 9 positions matching TRBD2. The sequence derives from a woman aged 55-70 years in good health. Input material: blood. CDR3 protein: CASSDPSGDPKEQYF. The CDR3 DNA sequence: TGTGCCAGCAGTGATCCTAGCGGGGACCCTAAGGAGCAGTACTTC.